This passage covers 8 T cell receptor beta chains from one sample sequenced in a study of OX40 agonist ivuxolimab in advanced cancers. Method: immunoSEQ multiplex PCR; TCRdb's copy keeps in-frame clones and lacks some. The sample carries some 70,000 clones, about 84% recorded once. This sample comprised CD4+ or CD8+ T cells sorted from blood, obtained in a trial of the OX40 agonist ivuxolimab. These receptors all come from an adult with an advanced solid tumor such as melanoma, head and neck, liver or kidney cancer.

The genes are TRBV5-1 and TRBJ2-3; possible D gene TRBD2, 7 bases. The germline CDR1 and CDR2 sequences are SGHRS and YFSETQ. V gave up 4 bases and J gave up 1 base, with 13 bases separating them. The CDR3 has 15 residues. The CDR3 sequence: CASSLQGGGTDTQYF. The DNA for the CDR3 is TGCGCCAGCAGCCTACAGGGAGGGGGCACAGATACGCAGTATTTT. Full variable domain (remainder filled in from reference TRBV5-1 and TRBJ2-3): KAGVTQTPRYLIKTRGQQVTLSCSPISGHRSVSWYQQTPGQGLQFLFEYFSETQRNKGNFPGRFSGRQFSNSRSEMNVSTLELGDSALYLCASSLQGGGTDTQYFGPGTRLTVL.

This sequence joins TRBV7-2 and TRBJ2-1; D possibly corresponds to TRBD2 (6 bases). V gave up 6 bases and J gave up 12 bases, with 18 bases separating them. CDR3 size: 13 residues. From germline, CDR1 is SGHTA and CDR2 FQGNSA. The CDR3 DNA follows: TGTGCCAGCAGTTTTACTAGCCCGCTCGGGCAGTTCTTC. Residues: CASSFTSPLGQFF.

J is TRBJ1-6 and V is TRBV6-6; D unresolved. This CDR3 has 14 amino acids. V was clipped by 0 bases and J by 5 bases, with 5 bases between them. From germline, CDR1 is MNHNY and CDR2 SVGAGI (reference sequence). CDR3 loop: CASSYSPDNSPLHF. Written as DNA, the CDR3 is TGTGCCAGCAGTTACTCTCCCGATAATTCACCCCTCCACTTT.

The chain couples TRBV2 to TRBJ1-1; D ambiguous. The V end was cut by 2 bases, the J end by 1 base, with 8 bases between. Germline V gene sequence: CDR1 SNHLY, CDR2 FYNNEI. This CDR3 has 14 amino acids. The chain's CDR3 is CASSELRANTEAFF. CDR3 DNA sequence: TGTGCCAGCAGTGAATTACGTGCGAACACTGAAGCTTTCTTT.

This clone was seen just once. The chain links TRBV6-6 to TRBJ1-1, with D perhaps TRBD1 (5 bases). Trimming took 2 bases from V and 6 from J, leaving 7 bases between them. The germline gives CDR1 MNHNY, CDR2 SVGAGI (reference sequence). The CDR3 sequence is 12 residues long. The CDR3 DNA reads as TGTGCCAGCAGTTACGGGGGATCTGAAGCTTTCTTT. It yields the protein CASSYGGSEAFF.

This chain joins TRBV19 and TRBJ1-2; D is uncertain. Trimming removed 1 base from V and 5 bases from J, with 14 bases in between. CDR1 and CDR2 from the germline V gene are LNHDA and SQIVND (reference sequence). The CDR3 loop spans 15 amino acids. For the CDR3, the DNA is TGTGCCAGTAGTATAGCTGGGTCCGGGTTGTATGGCTACACCTTC. This sequence encodes CASSIAGSGLYGYTF.

The chain has TRBV4-1 and TRBJ1-1, with a possible D match to TRBD1 (5 bases). There are 16 residues in the CDR3. Trimming pared 4 bases from V and 1 base from J, leaving 16 bases between. Germline CDR1 and CDR2: MGHRA and YSYEKL. CDR3 amino acids: CASSLDTGRSNTEAFF. In DNA, the CDR3 is TGCGCCAGCAGCCTCGATACAGGTAGATCGAACACTGAAGCTTTCTTT.

The genes are TRBV4-1 and TRBJ2-1; tentatively, D is TRBD2 (5 bases). The CDR3 extends over 17 amino acids. The V gene's germline CDR1 is MGHRA and CDR2 YSYEKL. V was trimmed by 5 bases and J by 8 bases, leaving 25 bases between them. The CDR3 loop reads CASSLRLGETGQYEQFF. The CDR3 DNA follows: TGCGCCAGCAGCTTAAGACTCGGGGAGACCGGTCAATATGAGCAGTTCTTC.